The 27 T cell receptor beta chains listed next were all sequenced from one sample in a study of metastatic and nonmetastatic thyroid tumors. Nobody among the patients had been given any treatment before thyroid surgery. With MiXCR, TCRdb called clones anew from the PCR reads. The data show roughly 36,000 clones, with 26% seen just once and around 9.5% held by the top ten. Specimen: blood. These receptors were collected from a female donor with papillary thyroid cancer or a benign thyroid nodule (not recorded which). Some clones in this sample may be carry-over from other donors' samples.

This clone was recorded at least ten times. The V and J genes are TRBV2 and TRBJ2-1, with a tentative D call TRBD1 (6 bases). Trimming removed 7 bases at V and 4 bases at J, with 14 bases between. Germline assignment: CDR1 SNHLY and CDR2 FYNNEI. The CDR3 totals 14 residues. This chain's CDR3 is CASTGSRGYNEQFF. The CDR3 bases are TGTGCCAGCACTGGGTCTAGGGGGTACAATGAGCAGTTCTTC.

Regarding this clone: At one end, the junction sequence differs from germline, possibly due to a read error. The genes are TRBV7-2 and TRBJ1-2, with 7 bases aligning to TRBD1. This CDR3 comprises 12 residues. Germline V gene lookup returns CDR1 SGHTA and CDR2 FQGNSA. This CDR3 is CASSFAGGGYTF. DNA for the CDR3: TGTGCCAGCAGCTTCGCAGGGGGTGGCTACACATTC.

This clone was seen at least ten times. V is TRBV2 and J is TRBJ2-7, with D perhaps TRBD1 (6 bases). CDR1 is SNHLY and CDR2 is FYNNEI in the germline V gene. The germline V and J ends were trimmed by 7 bases and 3 bases, with 16 bases remaining between them. This CDR3 region has 14 residues. CDR3 coding DNA: TGTGCCAGCACTCAGGGGTTTGCCCTCTACGAGCAGTACTTC. It codes for CASTQGFALYEQYF.

This clone was counted a few times. The V and J genes are TRBV6-1 and TRBJ2-3; 7 positions agree with TRBD2. V shed 4 bases, J shed 8 bases, and the junction held 9 bases outside the gene matches. There are 14 residues in the CDR3. Germline loops: CDR1 MNHNS, CDR2 SASEGT. The CDR3 nucleotides read TGTGCCAGCAGTGTGGTGGCGGGGGAGAGTACGCAGTATTTT. Protein: CASSVVAGESTQYF.

This clone appeared once. The chain carries TRBV7-2 and TRBJ2-1, with 15 bases fitting TRBD2. The germline V gene has CDR1 SGHTA and CDR2 FQGNSA. CDR3 length: 19 residues. Trimming removed 3 bases from V and 1 base from J; junction bases left unmatched: 7. CDR3 nucleotides: TGTGCCAGCAGCTTCGGGACTAGCGGGGGGTTTCTTTCCTACAATGAGCAGTTCTTC. As protein: CASSFGTSGGFLSYNEQFF.

There are a few counts of this clone. V and J are TRBV5-8 and TRBJ2-1; 8 bases fit TRBD2. The CDR3 contains 13 residues. Germline V gives CDR1 SGHTS, CDR2 YDEGEE. The trim removed 3 bases at V and 15 bases at J, leaving 11 bases unmatched. The chain's CDR3 is CASSWGGTRGPFF. CDR3 sequence (DNA): TGTGCCAGCAGCTGGGGGGGGACTAGAGGGCCGTTCTTC. The whole variable domain, remainder taken from reference TRBV5-8 and TRBJ2-1, is EAGVTQSPTHLIKTRGQQATLRCSPISGHTSVYWYQQALGLGLQFLLWYDEGEERNRGNFPPRFSGRQFPNYSSELNVNALELEDSALYLCASSWGGTRGPFFGPGTRLTVL.

This clone has a count of ten or more. V and J are TRBV6-5 and TRBJ2-4; tentatively, D is TRBD2 (6 bases). CDR1 and CDR2 (germline): MNHEY, SVGAGI. CDR3 length: 15 amino acids. The germline V and J ends were trimmed by 2 bases and 3 bases, with 11 bases remaining between them. CDR3 in amino acids: CASSYGGSGKNIQYF. CDR3 nucleotide sequence: TGTGCCAGCAGTTACGGAGGGTCGGGCAAAAACATTCAGTACTTC.

This clone has ten or more counts. V and J are TRBV6-5 and TRBJ2-7; 7 bases line up with TRBD1. The CDR3 runs 15 residues. V gave up 4 bases and J gave up 3 bases; unmatched junction bases: 9. Germline V gives CDR1 MNHEY, CDR2 SVGAGI. Written as DNA, the CDR3 is TGTGCCAGCAGTTTCTCCGGGACAGAACACTACGAGCAGTACTTC. This codes for CASSFSGTEHYEQYF.

Relative to its sample, this clone is large (0.1 to 1%). The gene calls are TRBV5-5 and TRBJ1-3; D ambiguous. Germline V gene lookup returns CDR1 SGHKS and CDR2 YYEKEE (reference sequence). This CDR3 has 14 amino acids. Trimming removed 4 bases from V and 2 bases from J, with 10 bases in between. The CDR3 region has the DNA TGTGCCAGCAGCCCGGCCGGGACTGGAAACACCATATATTTT. As protein: CASSPAGTGNTIYF. Looking up the rest from reference TRBV5-5 and TRBJ1-3 gives the full variable domain: DAGVTQSPTHLIKTRGQQVTLRCSPISGHKSVSWYQQVLGQGPQFIFQYYEKEERGRGNFPDRFSARQFPNYSSELNVNALLLGDSALYLCASSPAGTGNTIYFGEGSWLTVV.

With respect to this clone: This may come from a read error, since a much larger clone is one base off. The J gene is TRBJ2-3, the V gene TRBV5-5, with D perhaps TRBD1 (6 bases). CDR1 and CDR2 from the germline V gene are SGHKS and YYEKEE (reference sequence). The germline V and J ends were trimmed by 5 bases and 6 bases, with 19 bases remaining between them. The CDR3 totals 15 residues. DNA for the CDR3: TGTGCCAGCAGATTTTGGGGGCGGCTCACGGATACGCAGTATTTT. This encodes CASRFWGRLTDTQYF. The whole variable domain, remainder taken from reference TRBV5-5 and TRBJ2-3, is DAGVTQSPTHLIKTRGQQVTLRCSPISGHKSVSWYQQVLGQGPQFIFQYYEKEERGRGNFPDRFSARQFPNYSSELNVNALLLGDSALYLCASRFWGRLTDTQYFGPGTRLTVL.

This clone showed up many times. The chain has TRBV5-1 and TRBJ1-2; 9 nucleotides agree with TRBD1. Looked up from germline, CDR1 is SGHRS and CDR2 is YFSETQ. This CDR3 spans 16 amino acids. J gave up 5 bases and V 0 bases, and 8 bases lay outside the gene matches. For the CDR3, the DNA is TGCGCCAGCAGCTTGGCCCCGGGACAGGGACCTTATGGCTACACCTTC. Its translation is CASSLAPGQGPYGYTF.

Many counts were recorded for this clone. The chain couples TRBV7-8 to TRBJ1-1, with unresolved D. Germline V lookup: CDR1 SGHVS, CDR2 FQNEAQ. The CDR3 covers 13 residues. V gave up 4 bases and J gave up 3 bases, with 9 bases separating them. CDR3 region: CASSWNSDTEAFF. The CDR3 DNA reads TGTGCCAGCAGCTGGAACAGCGACACTGAAGCTTTCTTT.

This clone was recorded at least ten times. The chain joins TRBV27 to TRBJ2-1; D may be TRBD1 or TRBD2 (5 bases each). With 10 bases removed from V and 6 bases from J, the gap between germline ends came to 16 bases. Germline CDR1 is MNHEY and CDR2 is SMNVEV (reference sequence). The CDR3 has 13 residues. The CDR3 loop reads CATMGVLINEQFF. The CDR3 coding sequence is TGTGCCACCATGGGGGTCCTAATCAATGAGCAGTTCTTC.

This clone appeared a few times. The chain joins TRBV12-3 or TRBV12-4 to TRBJ2-5; 8 nucleotides agree with TRBD1. CDR3 length: 13 residues. V gave up 7 bases and J gave up 5 bases; unmatched junction bases: 6. The CDR3 DNA reads as TGTGCCAGCATTGACAGGGGTCGTGAGACCCAGTACTTC. Translation gives CASIDRGRETQYF.

In its sample, this clone is medium-sized. The gene calls are TRBV11-2 and TRBJ1-2; D is perhaps TRBD1 (5 bases). V lost 2 bases and J 5 bases, leaving 18 bases between the germline ends. CDR3 length: 16 amino acids. Germline assignment: CDR1 SGHAT and CDR2 FQNNGV. CDR3 protein: CASSLYGPDRRYGYTF. The CDR3 DNA follows: TGTGCCAGCAGCTTATATGGGCCCGACAGACGATATGGCTACACCTTC.

In this sample, this clone turned up a few times. One end of the junction fails to match germline, which may point to a read error. V and J are TRBV28 and TRBJ2-5; no definite D call. The CDR3 contains 15 residues. CDR1 is MDHEN, CDR2 SYDVKM, per germline. CDR3 protein: CASSLGSWHQETHYF. The CDR3 bases are TGTGCCAGCAGTTTAGGCAGCTGGCACCAAGAGACCCATTACTTC.

The rearrangement joins TRBV6-1 to TRBJ2-7; either TRBD1 or TRBD2 may supply D (5 bases each). The CDR3 spans 15 residues. Germline V gene lookup returns CDR1 MNHNS and CDR2 SASEGT. V was pared by 0 bases and J by 0 bases, with 9 bases between. This CDR3 is CASSEARDGSYEQYF. Here the CDR3 DNA reads TGTGCCAGCAGTGAAGCCCGGGACGGCTCCTACGAGCAGTACTTC.

Within the sample, this clone is medium-sized. CDR3 loop: CATSRASGYEQYF. The CDR3 DNA is TGTGCCACATCGCGGGCTAGCGGTTACGAGCAGTACTTC. The chain couples TRBV15 to TRBJ2-7; 7 bases line up with TRBD2. From germline, CDR1 is LNHNV and CDR2 YYDKDF (reference sequence). With 9 bases clipped from V and 4 bases from J, the junction kept 9 bases outside the gene matches. The CDR3 consists of 13 residues.

The sample holds many counts of this clone. The chain links TRBV20-1 to TRBJ1-5; maybe TRBD1 (5 bases). CDR1 is DFQATT and CDR2 is SNEGSKA in the germline V gene (reference sequence). The V and J ends lost 6 bases and 7 bases respectively, with 16 bases between them. The CDR3 totals 13 residues. In DNA, the CDR3 is TGCAGTGCCCGGACAAGCACGGGGCAGCCCCAGCATTTT. Protein: CSARTSTGQPQHF.

This clone was detected many times. The chain carries TRBV20-1 and TRBJ1-2; D unclear. V was clipped by 3 bases and J by 5 bases, with 16 bases between them. Germline loops: CDR1 DFQATT, CDR2 SNEGSKA (reference sequence). There are 14 residues in the CDR3. The CDR3: CSASKIARPYGYTF. The CDR3 nucleotides read TGCAGTGCTAGTAAAATCGCCCGCCCATATGGCTACACCTTC.

The sample holds many counts of this clone. This chain joins TRBV3-1 and TRBJ2-2; D not certain. CDR3 length: 13 amino acids. Germline CDR1 and CDR2: LGHDT and YNNKEL (reference sequence). V lost 4 bases and J 7 bases, leaving 10 bases between the germline ends. CDR3 in DNA: TGTGCCAGCAGCCTCATAGCCGGCGGGGAGCTGTTTTTT. Its translation is CASSLIAGGELFF.

This clone was seen a handful of times. At one of its ends the junction is not consistent with the germline gene, which may arise from a read error. The chain employs TRBV6-1 and TRBJ2-3, with 7 bases fitting TRBD1. There are 15 residues in the CDR3. CDR1 MNHNS and CDR2 SASEGT come from the germline V gene. The chain's CDR3 is CASSELGDGTDTQYF. The CDR3 nucleotides are TGTGCCAGCAGTGAATTGGGGGATGGGACAGATACGCAGTACTTT.

In its sample, this clone was seen a few times. V is TRBV27 and J is TRBJ2-1; 10 bases map to TRBD1. V trimming: 5 bases; J trimming: 6 bases; junction bases outside the gene matches: 4. Germline lookup yields CDR1 MNHEY and CDR2 SMNVEV (reference sequence). The CDR3 runs 14 residues. CDR3 nucleotides: TGTGCCAGCAGTCCAGGACAGGGGGGCAATGAGCAGTTCTTC. This encodes CASSPGQGGNEQFF.

This clone came up many times. This clone may be a read error of a much larger clone one base away. The V and J genes are TRBV6-1 and TRBJ2-3; D uncertain. Trimming cost V 6 bases and J 6 bases, with 7 bases left between them. The CDR3 loop spans 11 amino acids. CDR1 and CDR2 (germline): MNHNS, SASEGT. CDR3 loop: CASSESDTQYF. Here the CDR3 DNA reads TGTGCCAGCAGCGAGTCGGATACGCAGTATTTT.

This clone was observed a few times. V gene TRBV27 combines with J gene TRBJ1-3, with unresolved D. The V and J ends lost 2 bases and 0 bases respectively, with 5 bases between them. The CDR3 sequence is 14 residues long. The germline V gene has CDR1 MNHEY and CDR2 SMNVEV (reference sequence). The CDR3: CASSLSNSGNTIYF. CDR3 in DNA: TGTGCCAGCAGTTTAAGTAACTCTGGAAACACCATATATTTT.

In its sample, this clone was seen many times. The chain couples TRBV7-3 to TRBJ1-5; D is unclear. The germline V gene has CDR1 SGHTA and CDR2 FQGTGA. There are 13 residues in the CDR3. V was clipped by 5 bases and J by 4 bases, with 9 bases between them. The CDR3 is CASSIGPNQPQHF. The CDR3 DNA is TGTGCCAGCAGCATAGGCCCGAATCAGCCCCAGCATTTT.

This clone was counted many times. The chain joins TRBV11-3 to TRBJ2-3; the D gene is possibly TRBD2 (5 bases). The germline CDR1 and CDR2 sequences are SGHNT and YENEEA. V was pared by 1 base and J by 2 bases, with 10 bases between. The CDR3 is made up of 15 amino acids. CDR3 region: CASSLGGSATDTQYF. CDR3 coding DNA: TGTGCCAGCAGCTTAGGAGGGTCCGCCACAGATACGCAGTATTTT.